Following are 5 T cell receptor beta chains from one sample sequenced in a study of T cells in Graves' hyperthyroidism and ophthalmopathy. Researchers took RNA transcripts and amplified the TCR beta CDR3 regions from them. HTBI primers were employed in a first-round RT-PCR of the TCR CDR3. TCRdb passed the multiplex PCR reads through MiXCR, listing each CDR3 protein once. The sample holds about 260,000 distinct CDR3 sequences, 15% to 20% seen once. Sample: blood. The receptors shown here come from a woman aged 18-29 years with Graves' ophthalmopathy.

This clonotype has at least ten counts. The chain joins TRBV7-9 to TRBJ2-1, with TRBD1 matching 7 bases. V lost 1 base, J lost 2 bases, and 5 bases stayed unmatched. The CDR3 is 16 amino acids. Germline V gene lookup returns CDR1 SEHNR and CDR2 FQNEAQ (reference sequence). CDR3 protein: CASSLVGTAPYNEQFF. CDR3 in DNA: TGTGCCAGCAGCTTAGTTGGGACAGCGCCCTACAATGAGCAGTTCTTC. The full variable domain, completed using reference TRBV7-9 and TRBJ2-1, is DTGVSQNPRHKITKRGQNVTFRCDPISEHNRLYWYRQTLGQGPEFLTYFQNEAQLEKSRLLSDRFSAERPKGSFSTLEIQRTEQGDSAMYLCASSLVGTAPYNEQFFGPGTRLTVL.

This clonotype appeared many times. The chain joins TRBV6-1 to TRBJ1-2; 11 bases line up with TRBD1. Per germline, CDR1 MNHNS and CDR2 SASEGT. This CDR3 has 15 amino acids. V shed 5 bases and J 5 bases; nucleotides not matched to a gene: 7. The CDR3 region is CASSSGTGGTYGYTF. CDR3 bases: TGTGCCAGCAGTTCTGGGACAGGGGGAACATATGGCTACACCTTC.

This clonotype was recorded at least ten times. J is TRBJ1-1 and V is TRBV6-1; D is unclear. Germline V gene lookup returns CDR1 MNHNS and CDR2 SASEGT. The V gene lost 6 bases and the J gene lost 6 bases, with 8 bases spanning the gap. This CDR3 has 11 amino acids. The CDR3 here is CASRASSEAFF. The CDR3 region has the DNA TGTGCCAGCAGAGCTTCATCTGAAGCTTTCTTT.

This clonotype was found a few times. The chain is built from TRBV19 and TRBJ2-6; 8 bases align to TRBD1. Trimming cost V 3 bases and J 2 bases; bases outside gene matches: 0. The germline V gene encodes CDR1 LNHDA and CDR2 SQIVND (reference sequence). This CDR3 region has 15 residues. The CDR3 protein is CASSMTGAGANVLTF. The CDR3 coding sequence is TGTGCCAGTAGTATGACAGGGGCTGGGGCCAACGTCCTGACTTTC.

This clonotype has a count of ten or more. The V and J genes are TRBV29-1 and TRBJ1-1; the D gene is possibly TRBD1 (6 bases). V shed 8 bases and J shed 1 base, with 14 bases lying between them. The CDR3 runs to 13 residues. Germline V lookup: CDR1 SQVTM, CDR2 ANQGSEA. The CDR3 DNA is TGCAGCATAGGGGGGCCATCGAACACTGAAGCTTTCTTT. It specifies CSIGGPSNTEAFF.